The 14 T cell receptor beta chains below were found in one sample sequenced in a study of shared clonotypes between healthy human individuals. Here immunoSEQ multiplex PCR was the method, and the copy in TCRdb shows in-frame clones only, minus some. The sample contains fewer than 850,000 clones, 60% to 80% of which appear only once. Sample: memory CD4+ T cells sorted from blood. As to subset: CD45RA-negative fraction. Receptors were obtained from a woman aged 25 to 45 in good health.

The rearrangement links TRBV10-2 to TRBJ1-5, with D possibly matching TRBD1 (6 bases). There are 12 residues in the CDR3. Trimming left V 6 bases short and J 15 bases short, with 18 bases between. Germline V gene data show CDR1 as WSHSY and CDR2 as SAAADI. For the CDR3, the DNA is TGCGCCAGCAGGATTTCGGGACATCCTCGGCATTTT. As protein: CASRISGHPRHF.

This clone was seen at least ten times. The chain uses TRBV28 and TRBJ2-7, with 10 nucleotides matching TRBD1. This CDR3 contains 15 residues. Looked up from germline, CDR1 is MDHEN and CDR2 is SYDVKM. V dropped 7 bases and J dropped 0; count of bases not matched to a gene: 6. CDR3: CASTSGQGSSYEQYF. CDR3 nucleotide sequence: TGTGCCAGCACCTCGGGACAGGGGTCCTCCTACGAGCAGTACTTC.

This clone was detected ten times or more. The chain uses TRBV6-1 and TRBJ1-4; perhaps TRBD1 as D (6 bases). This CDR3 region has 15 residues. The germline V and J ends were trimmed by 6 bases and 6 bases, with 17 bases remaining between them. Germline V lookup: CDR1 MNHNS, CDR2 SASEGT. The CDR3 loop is CASSPRGGTDEKLFF. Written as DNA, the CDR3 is TGTGCCAGCAGCCCAAGGGGGGGTACAGATGAAAAACTGTTTTTT.

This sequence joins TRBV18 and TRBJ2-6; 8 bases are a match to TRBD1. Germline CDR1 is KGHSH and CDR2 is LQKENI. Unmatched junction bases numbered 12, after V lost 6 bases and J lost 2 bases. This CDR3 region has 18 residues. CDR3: CASSRTGIRSPGANVLTF. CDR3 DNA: TGTGCCAGCTCTCGGACAGGGATTAGGTCCCCTGGGGCCAACGTCCTGACTTTC.

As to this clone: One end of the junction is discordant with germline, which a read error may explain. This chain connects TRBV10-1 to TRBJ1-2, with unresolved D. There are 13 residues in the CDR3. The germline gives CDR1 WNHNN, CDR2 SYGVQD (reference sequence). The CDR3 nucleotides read TGCGCCAGCAGTGTGAGTTTTAACCATGGCTACACCTTC. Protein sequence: CASSVSFNHGYTF.

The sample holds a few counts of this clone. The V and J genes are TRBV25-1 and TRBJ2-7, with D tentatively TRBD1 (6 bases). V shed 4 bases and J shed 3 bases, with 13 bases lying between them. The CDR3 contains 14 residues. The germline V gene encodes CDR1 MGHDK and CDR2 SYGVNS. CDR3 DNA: TGTGCCAGCAGTGCGGACAGTTCCCGCTACGAGCAGTACTTC. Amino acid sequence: CASSADSSRYEQYF.

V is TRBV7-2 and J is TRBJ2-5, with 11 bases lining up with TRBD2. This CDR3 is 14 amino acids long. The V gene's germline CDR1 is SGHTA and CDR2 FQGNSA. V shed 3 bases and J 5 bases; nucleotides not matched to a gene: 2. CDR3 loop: CASSFRTSGETQYF. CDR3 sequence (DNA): TGTGCCAGCAGCTTCCGGACTAGCGGGGAGACCCAGTACTTC.

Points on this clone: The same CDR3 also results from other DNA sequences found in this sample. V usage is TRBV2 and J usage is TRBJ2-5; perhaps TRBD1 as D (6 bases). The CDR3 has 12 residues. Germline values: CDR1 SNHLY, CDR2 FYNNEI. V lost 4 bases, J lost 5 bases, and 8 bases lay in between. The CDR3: CASSGQVETQYF. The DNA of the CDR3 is TGTGCCAGCAGTGGACAGGTTGAGACCCAGTACTTC.

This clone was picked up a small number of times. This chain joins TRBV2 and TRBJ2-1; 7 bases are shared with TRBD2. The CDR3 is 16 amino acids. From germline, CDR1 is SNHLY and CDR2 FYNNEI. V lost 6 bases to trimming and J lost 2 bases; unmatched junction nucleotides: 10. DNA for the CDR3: TGTGCCAGCAGCCATACCTCTAGCGGAACCTACAATGAGCAGTTCTTC. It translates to CASSHTSSGTYNEQFF.

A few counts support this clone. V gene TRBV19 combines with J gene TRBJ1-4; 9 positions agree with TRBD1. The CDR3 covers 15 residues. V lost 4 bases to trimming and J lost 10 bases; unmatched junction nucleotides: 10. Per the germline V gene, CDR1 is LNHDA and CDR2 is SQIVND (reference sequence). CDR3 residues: CASSREGQGGGKLFF. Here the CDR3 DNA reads TGTGCCAGTAGTAGAGAGGGACAGGGAGGAGGAAAACTGTTTTTT.

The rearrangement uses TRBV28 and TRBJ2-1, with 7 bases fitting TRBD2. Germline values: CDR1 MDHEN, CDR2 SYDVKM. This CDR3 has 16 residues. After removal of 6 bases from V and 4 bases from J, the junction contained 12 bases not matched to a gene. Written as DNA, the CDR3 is TGTGCCAGCAGCTCTGGGGGAGGGCCAGTTTACAATGAGCAGTTCTTC. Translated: CASSSGGGPVYNEQFF.

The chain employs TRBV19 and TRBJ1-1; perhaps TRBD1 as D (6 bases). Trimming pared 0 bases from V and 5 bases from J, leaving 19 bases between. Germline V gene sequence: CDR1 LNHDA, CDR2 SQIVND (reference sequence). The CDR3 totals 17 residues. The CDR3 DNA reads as TGTGCCAGTAGTATAGATGTGGGGAAGGGGGTAAAGACTGAAGCTTTCTTT. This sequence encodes CASSIDVGKGVKTEAFF.

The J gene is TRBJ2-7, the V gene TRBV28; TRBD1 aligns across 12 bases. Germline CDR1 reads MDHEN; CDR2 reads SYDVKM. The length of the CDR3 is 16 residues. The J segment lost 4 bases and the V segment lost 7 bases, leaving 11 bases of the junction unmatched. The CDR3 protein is CASTTPGTGGLYEQYF. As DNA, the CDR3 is TGTGCCAGCACCACCCCCGGGACAGGGGGCTTGTACGAGCAGTACTTC.

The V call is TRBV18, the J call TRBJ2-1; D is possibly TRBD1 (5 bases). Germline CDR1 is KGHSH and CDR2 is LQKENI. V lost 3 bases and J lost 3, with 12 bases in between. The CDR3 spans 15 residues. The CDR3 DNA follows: TGTGCCAGCTCACCTGCGACAGTGAACTACAATGAGCAGTTCTTC. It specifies CASSPATVNYNEQFF. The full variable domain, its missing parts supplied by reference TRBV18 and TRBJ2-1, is NAGVMQNPRHLVRRRGQEARLRCSPMKGHSHVYWYRQLPEEGLKFMVYLQKENIIDESGMPKERFSAEFPKEGPSILRIQQVVRGDSAAYFCASSPATVNYNEQFFGPGTRLTVL.